The 10 T cell receptor beta chains below all came from one sample that was sequenced in a study of blood T cells in healthy people across ages. A J-beta primer mix and a sample-barcoded 5' primer were used in a second PCR of about 7 to 12 cycles. MiXCR, applied by TCRdb to the 5' RACE reads, yields one record per CDR3 protein. The sample lists under 2 million distinct CDR3 sequences, around 36% occurring once. Specimen: blood. The receptors shown here come from a woman younger than 45 in good health.

Of note for this clonotype: The germline gene is not matched at one end of the junction; a read error may be the cause. The chain links TRBV15 to TRBJ2-5; D is unresolved. Germline CDR1 LNHNV, CDR2 YYDKDF (reference sequence). The CDR3 length is 14 residues. DNA of the CDR3: TGTGCCACCAGCAGAGATCACGGTGAAGAGGCCCAGTACTTC. It specifies CATSRDHGEEAQYF.

The rearrangement links TRBV10-3 to TRBJ2-1, with TRBD2 identical over 7 bases. Germline CDR1 and CDR2: ENHRY and SYGVKD. J was trimmed by 0 bases and V by 4 bases; bases with no gene match: 3. The length of the CDR3 is 15 residues. DNA for the CDR3: TGTGCCATCAGTGGACCGGGGGGCTCCTACAATGAGCAGTTCTTC. Translated, it gives CAISGPGGSYNEQFF.

This clonotype was observed a handful of times. The chain employs TRBV6-1 and TRBJ1-5; D call uncertain. V shed 3 bases and J shed 6 bases, with 18 bases lying between them. The CDR3 length is 16 residues. Germline CDR1 and CDR2: MNHNS and SASEGT. CDR3 amino acids: CASSDRAAGLGQPQHF. In DNA form, the CDR3 reads TGTGCCAGCAGTGACCGGGCAGCTGGTTTGGGTCAGCCCCAGCATTTT.

Here the CDR3 DNA reads TGTGCCAGCAGCTTAGTAGCGACAGGGCTCACAGATACGCAGTATTTT. This encodes CASSLVATGLTDTQYF. The chain carries TRBV7-2 and TRBJ2-3; TRBD1 matches at 7 bases. Unmatched junction bases numbered 6, after V lost 1 base and J lost 2 bases. Germline assignment: CDR1 SGHTA and CDR2 FQGNSA. The CDR3 has 16 residues.

This chain links TRBV3-1 with TRBJ2-7; perhaps TRBD2 as D (6 bases). Between the trimmed V and J ends, which lost 3 bases and 4 bases, there was a span of 19 bases. This CDR3 spans 16 amino acids. Germline CDR1 and CDR2: LGHDT and YNNKEL (reference sequence). The DNA for the CDR3 is TGTGCCAGCAGCCATGGACCGGGACGGGGGATGTACGAGCAGTACTTC. This gives the protein CASSHGPGRGMYEQYF.

This clonotype was recorded a few times. The V gene is TRBV5-1, the J gene TRBJ2-1, with D possibly being TRBD1 (6 bases). Germline V gene sequence: CDR1 SGHRS, CDR2 YFSETQ. Trimming took off 2 bases at V and 3 bases at J, with 9 bases between the two ends. This CDR3 contains 14 residues. The CDR3 DNA follows: TGCGCCAGCAGCTTTATACAGGGCTACAATGAGCAGTTCTTC. This sequence encodes CASSFIQGYNEQFF.

This clonotype was seen many times. The chain has TRBV20-1 and TRBJ2-7; TRBD1 matches 10 bases. This CDR3 region has 14 residues. V was clipped by 3 bases and J by 3 bases; unmatched bases: 5. In germline, CDR1 is DFQATT, CDR2 SNEGSKA (reference sequence). The CDR3 DNA reads TGCAGTGCTAGTGGGACAGGGGATCTCTACGAGCAGTACTTC. It encodes CSASGTGDLYEQYF.

This chain joins TRBV10-2 and TRBJ2-4; TRBD2 aligns across 10 bases. The germline CDR1 and CDR2 sequences are WSHSY and SAAADI. V shed 6 bases and J 13 bases; nucleotides not matched to a gene: 18. This CDR3 is 16 amino acids long. CDR3 amino acids: CASSQTSGPASWEQYF. The CDR3 nucleotides read TGCGCCAGCAGCCAGACTAGCGGGCCAGCCTCCTGGGAGCAGTACTTC.

The V gene is TRBV28, the J gene TRBJ2-1; no definite D call. The CDR3 length is 13 residues. Germline values: CDR1 MDHEN, CDR2 SYDVKM. Trimming pared 6 bases from V and 5 bases from J, leaving 11 bases between. In DNA, the CDR3 is TGTGCCAGCAGCTTGCCACAAGACAATGAGCAGTTCTTC. Translation gives CASSLPQDNEQFF.

The genes are TRBV5-1 and TRBJ2-5; D uncertain. The CDR3 has 16 amino acids. The germline V gene has CDR1 SGHRS and CDR2 YFSETQ. Deletions cut 3 bases from V and 2 bases from J, with 17 bases between. The CDR3: CASSSRQGTLQETQYF. The DNA of the CDR3 is TGCGCCAGCAGCTCCCGCCAAGGTACACTACAAGAGACCCAGTACTTC.